This T cell receptor beta chain was recovered during a study of blood T cells in healthy people across ages (dated by TCRdb to the mid-2010s). At the level of the whole study: Template switching captured roughly one uniquely barcoded TCR beta cDNA molecule per two T cells in model experiments. The study measured age-related changes in TCR beta repertoire diversity using deep sequencing normalized with unique cDNA molecular identifiers. The donors were divided into four age groups: young (average around 17 years), middle-aged (roughly 42), aged (approximately 62) and long-lived (around 87). To avoid experimental bias, donors of different ages were spread randomly across the sequencing lanes. Using the same blood draw, the study looked at two additional independent replicas of 1 million unique cDNA reads for two donors, one aged 18 to 29 and the other aged 80 or older. Broad study findings and their caveats: Compared with the aged group, the long-lived group had more naive CD4+ T cells, fewer expanded clones and increased TCR diversity, a pattern suggesting age selection. Total diversity estimates from one million sequenced T cells were considered lower bounds and underestimates. Bulk unsorted PBMC profiling prevented conclusive comparison of naive and antigen-experienced compartments. Observed TCR beta diversity per million T cells fell roughly linearly with age, and a significant reduction was already apparent by age roughly 40. Because donor CMV infection status was unknown, age-related changes in expanded clonotypes were potentially confounded. A strong correlation was found between observed TCR beta diversity and the percentage of naive T cells measured by flow cytometry.

V ends up 1 base short and J 3 bases short, with an unmatched junction base count of 7. The CDR3, from cysteine to phenylalanine, totals 16 residues. CDR3 DNA is the only sequence kept; it has 48 bases, read in frame from the first base. From a lookup of the germline V gene, CDR1 and CDR2 are SGHDT and YYEEEE. Receptor amplification or capture employed 5' RACE. The sequencer was an Illumina HiSeq 2500. A second PCR of roughly 6 to 11 cycles was run with a J-beta primer mix and a sample-barcoded 5' primer. A template-switch 5' adaptor carrying 12 random nucleotides introduced a unique molecular identifier onto each TCR beta cDNA molecule. Each sample yielded at least 3 million CDR3-containing paired-end reads. First-strand cDNA was synthesized from all RNA with the Mint cDNA synthesis kit, primed by a TRBC-specific oligonucleotide. All cDNA was treated with uracil-DNA glycosylase and then went through a first 18-cycle PCR with the universal primers M1SS and BC2_uni_R. The published analysis was carried out like this. Each sample was normalized by randomly selecting 1 million high-quality reads, each carrying a distinct molecular identifier. Instead of being binned into consensus sequences, reads that shared molecular identifiers were thrown out. MiTCR, set to a Q25 quality threshold and the strictest error-elimination algorithm, was used for CDR3 identification, clonotype clustering and error correction. A nonparametric unseen species model with Euler transformation was used to estimate lower-bound total TCR beta diversity. The raw public data were reprocessed by TCRdb itself: fastp quality trimming at Q25, MiXCR clonotype calling, in-frame beta chains only. Identical CDR3 protein sequences are pooled into one entry, listed with their most common genes and DNA. These V and J calls rely on TCRdb rather than the paper's analysis. The sample yields about 1.8 million distinct CDR3 sequences; approximately 50% were counted once. Together, the top ten hold around 2.1% of the sample.

As for this clonotype: This clone's antigen is unknown. It has no much larger one-base neighbor in the sample; base qualities were not kept.

Donors were under 40 systemically healthy Caucasian individuals from Russia aged about 6 to 100 years. Roughly 10 milliliters of peripheral blood were collected from each donor into EDTA-treated Vacutainer tubes. PBMCs were isolated by Ficoll-Paque density-gradient centrifugation, with at least 7 million obtained per sample. Trizol reagent was used to extract total RNA from the PBMCs, yielding at least 6 micrograms per sample. For every donor, an aliquot of PBMCs went through flow cytometry to measure the percentages of naive CD45RAhigh/CD27high T cells. In this chain, TRBV5-6 is recombined with TRBJ2-3; 8 of the junction bases match TRBD2. The sequence was collected from a woman between 40 and 50 years old in good health. The sequencing sample was made of blood. The CDR3 here reads CASSLNGGGQTDTQYF. The nucleotide sequence is given as TGTGCCAGCAGCTTGAACGGGGGGGGGCAAACAGATACGCAGTATTTT. Supplemented by the reference TRBV5-6 and TRBJ2-3 proteins around the CDR3, the complete variable domain is DAGVTQSPTHLIKTRGQQVTLRCSPKSGHDTVSWYQQALGQGPQFIFQYYEEEERQRGNFPDRFSGHQFPNYSSELNVNALLLGDSALYLCASSLNGGGQTDTQYFGPGTRLTVL.